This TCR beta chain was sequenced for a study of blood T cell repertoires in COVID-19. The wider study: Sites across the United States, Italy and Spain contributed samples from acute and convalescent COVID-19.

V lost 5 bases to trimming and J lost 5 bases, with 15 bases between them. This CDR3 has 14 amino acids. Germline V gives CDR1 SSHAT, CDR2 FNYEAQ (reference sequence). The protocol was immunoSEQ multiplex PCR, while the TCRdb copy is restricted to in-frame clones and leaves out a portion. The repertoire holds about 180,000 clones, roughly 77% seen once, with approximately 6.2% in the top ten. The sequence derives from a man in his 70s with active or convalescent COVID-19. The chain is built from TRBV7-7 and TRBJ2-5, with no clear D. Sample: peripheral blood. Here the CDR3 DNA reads TGTGCCAGCAGCCCGACCTACCTCGGGGAGACCCAGTACTTC. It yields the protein CASSPTYLGETQYF.